The clone carrying this TCR beta chain has at least ten counts. Its antigen is as yet unknown. The data belong to a study of T-cell reconstitution after alpha-beta-depleted transplantation in children. Study outcomes and limitations: Surviving recipient cells, namely T cells and thymic progenitors, were the source of high day-60 TCRbeta diversity in some patients. Two months or so post-transplant, alpha-beta T cells reportedly derived from several hundred expanded graft clones. Newly generated T cells supplied most T-cell counts and diversity one year post-transplant.

Unique molecular identifiers were used in preparing the TCRbeta library. TCRdb used MiXCR to reprocess the PCR reads, holding one entry per CDR3 protein. This table holds hundreds of thousands of distinct CDR3 sequences, roughly 13% found once. The V gene lost 1 base and the J gene lost 8 bases, with 3 bases spanning the gap. This CDR3 has 10 residues. CDR1 is GTSNPN, CDR2 SVGIG, per germline (reference sequence). The chain has TRBV30 and TRBJ2-1; D is uncertain. Sequenced here: PBMCs, mostly from graft donor cells, sampled 360 days after TCRalphabeta/CD19-depleted stem cell transplant. The origin of this receptor is a male patient younger than 18 who had a stem cell transplant for acute myeloid leukemia, so the T cells may come from the graft donor. Written as DNA, the CDR3 is TGTGCCTGGAGTGACGATGAGCAGTTCTTC. This gives the protein CAWSDDEQFF.